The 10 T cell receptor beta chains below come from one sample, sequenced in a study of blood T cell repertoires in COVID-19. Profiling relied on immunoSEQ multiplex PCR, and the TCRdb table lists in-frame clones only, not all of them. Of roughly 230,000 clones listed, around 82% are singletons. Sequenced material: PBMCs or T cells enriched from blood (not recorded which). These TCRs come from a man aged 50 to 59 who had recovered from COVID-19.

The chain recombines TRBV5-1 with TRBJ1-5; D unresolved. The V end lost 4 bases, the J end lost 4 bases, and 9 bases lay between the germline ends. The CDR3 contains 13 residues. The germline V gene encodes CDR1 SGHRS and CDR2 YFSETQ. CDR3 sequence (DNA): TGCGCCAGCAGCCATACGGGGAATCAGCCCCAGCATTTT. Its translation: CASSHTGNQPQHF. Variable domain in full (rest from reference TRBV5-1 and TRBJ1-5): KAGVTQTPRYLIKTRGQQVTLSCSPISGHRSVSWYQQTPGQGLQFLFEYFSETQRNKGNFPGRFSGRQFSNSRSEMNVSTLELGDSALYLCASSHTGNQPQHFGDGTRLSIL.

The CDR3 nucleotides read TGTGCCACCAGCAGCCGGGACAGCATGAACACTGAAGCTTTCTTT. This codes for CATSSRDSMNTEAFF. The gene calls are TRBV15 and TRBJ1-1; 7 bases are a match to TRBD1. Per the germline V gene, CDR1 is LNHNV and CDR2 is YYDKDF (reference sequence). The CDR3 runs to 15 residues. V dropped 3 bases and J dropped 0; count of bases not matched to a gene: 4.

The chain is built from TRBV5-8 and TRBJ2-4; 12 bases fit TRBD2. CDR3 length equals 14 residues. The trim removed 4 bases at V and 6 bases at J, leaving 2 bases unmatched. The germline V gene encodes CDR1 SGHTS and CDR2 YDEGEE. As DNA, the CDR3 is TGTGCCAGCAGCCCGGGACTAGCGGGAAACATTCAGTACTTC. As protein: CASSPGLAGNIQYF.

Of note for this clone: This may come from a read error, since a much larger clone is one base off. In DNA, the CDR3 is TGTGCCAGCAGCTCTCAGGGGAACACTGAAGCTTTCTTT. It translates to CASSSQGNTEAFF. The rearrangement joins TRBV14 to TRBJ1-1, with a weak D call TRBD1 (5 bases). CDR3 length equals 13 residues. The V gene's germline CDR1 is SGHDN and CDR2 FVKESK. Trimming took off 5 bases at V and 1 base at J, with 8 bases between the two ends. The full variable domain, its missing parts supplied by reference TRBV14 and TRBJ1-1, is EAGVTQFPSHSVIEKGQTVTLRCDPISGHDNLYWYRRVMGKEIKFLLHFVKESKQDESGMPNNRFLAERTGGTYSTLKVQPAELEDSGVYFCASSSQGNTEAFFGQGTRLTVV.

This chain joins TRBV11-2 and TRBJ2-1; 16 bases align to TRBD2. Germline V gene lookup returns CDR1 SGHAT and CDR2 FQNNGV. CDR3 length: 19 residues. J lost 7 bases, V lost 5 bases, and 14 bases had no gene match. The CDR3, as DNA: TGTGCCAGCAGCGGACTCCGGGGACTAGCGGGAGGGCCCAAGAATGAGCAGTTCTTC. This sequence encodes CASSGLRGLAGGPKNEQFF.

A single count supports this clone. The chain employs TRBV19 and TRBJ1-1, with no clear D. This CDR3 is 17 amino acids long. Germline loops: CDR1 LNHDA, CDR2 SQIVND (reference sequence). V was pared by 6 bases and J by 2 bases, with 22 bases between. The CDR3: CASSWGASRDPNTEAFF. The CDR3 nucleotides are TGTGCCAGTAGCTGGGGAGCGTCCCGGGATCCCAACACTGAAGCTTTCTTT. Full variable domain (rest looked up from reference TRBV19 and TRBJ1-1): DGGITQSPKYLFRKEGQNVTLSCEQNLNHDAMYWYRQDPGQGLRLIYYSQIVNDFQKGDIAEGYSVSREKKESFPLTVTSAQKNPTAFYLCASSWGASRDPNTEAFFGQGTRLTVV.

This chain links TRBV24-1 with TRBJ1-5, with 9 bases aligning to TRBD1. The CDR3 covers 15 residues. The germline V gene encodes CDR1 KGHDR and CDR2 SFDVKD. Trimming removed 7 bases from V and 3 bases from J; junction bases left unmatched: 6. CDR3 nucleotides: TGTGCCACCAGCGGAACAGGGGGCGTCAATCAGCCCCAGCATTTT. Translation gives CATSGTGGVNQPQHF.

The CDR3 DNA reads as TGTGCCAGCAGACGGGGGATCCGCACTGAAGCTTTCTTT. Amino acid sequence: CASRRGIRTEAFF. The chain has TRBV7-2 and TRBJ1-1; a weak D match, TRBD1 (5 bases). The CDR3 runs 13 residues. Germline assignment: CDR1 SGHTA and CDR2 FQGNSA. The V end was cut by 6 bases, the J end by 4 bases, with 12 bases between.

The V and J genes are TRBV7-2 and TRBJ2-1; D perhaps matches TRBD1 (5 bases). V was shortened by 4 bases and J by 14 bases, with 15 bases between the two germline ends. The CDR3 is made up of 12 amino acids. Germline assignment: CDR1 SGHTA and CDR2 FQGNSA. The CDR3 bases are TGTGCCAGCAGCTCCGACAGATTGGGGAAGTTCTTC. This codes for CASSSDRLGKFF.

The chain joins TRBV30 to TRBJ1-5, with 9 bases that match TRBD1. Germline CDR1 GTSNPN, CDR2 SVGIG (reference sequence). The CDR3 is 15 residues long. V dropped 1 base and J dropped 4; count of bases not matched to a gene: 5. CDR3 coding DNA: TGTGCCTGGAGTGACGGACAGGGGCCTAATCAGCCCCAGCATTTT. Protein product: CAWSDGQGPNQPQHF.